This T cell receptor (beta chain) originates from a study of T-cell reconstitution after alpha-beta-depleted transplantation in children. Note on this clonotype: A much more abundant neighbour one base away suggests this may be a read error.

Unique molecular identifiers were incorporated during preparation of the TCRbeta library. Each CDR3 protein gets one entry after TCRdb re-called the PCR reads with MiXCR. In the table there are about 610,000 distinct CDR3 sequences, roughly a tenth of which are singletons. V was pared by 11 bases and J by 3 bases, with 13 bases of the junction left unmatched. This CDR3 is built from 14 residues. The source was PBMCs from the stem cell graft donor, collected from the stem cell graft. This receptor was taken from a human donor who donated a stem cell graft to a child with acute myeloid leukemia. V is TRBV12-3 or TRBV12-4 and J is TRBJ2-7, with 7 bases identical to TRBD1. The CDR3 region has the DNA TGTGCCGGCAAGGGACAGACGATTTTCTACGAGCAGTACTTC. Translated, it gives CAGKGQTIFYEQYF.